This T cell receptor (beta chain) was profiled in a study of beta chain features in type 1 diabetes. Trimming shortened V by 4 bases and J by 2 bases, and 16 bases separated the two germline ends. Germline V CDR1 and CDR2: SGHDT, YYEEEE. There are 15 residues in the CDR3. Broader study findings: The naive, central memory and Treg TCRB repertoires looked more alike in patients than they did in healthy donors.

The table lists this clone with a few counts. Its matching antigen is unknown. The authors reverse transcribed all of the isolated RNA, so sequencing captured expressed TCRB transcripts. Clones were sequenced by immunoSEQ multiplex PCR, and TCRdb holds only the in-frame ones, with some missing. The table includes approximately 140,000 clones, roughly 9.3% detected once. The rearrangement joins TRBV5-6 to TRBJ2-7; possibly TRBD1 for D (5 bases). This receptor was taken from a woman aged 35 to 49 in good health. The source material was central memory CD4+ T cells from blood. CDR3 residues: CASSPTGRATYEQYF. For the CDR3, the DNA is TGTGCCAGCAGCCCGACCGGCAGGGCTACCTACGAGCAGTACTTC.